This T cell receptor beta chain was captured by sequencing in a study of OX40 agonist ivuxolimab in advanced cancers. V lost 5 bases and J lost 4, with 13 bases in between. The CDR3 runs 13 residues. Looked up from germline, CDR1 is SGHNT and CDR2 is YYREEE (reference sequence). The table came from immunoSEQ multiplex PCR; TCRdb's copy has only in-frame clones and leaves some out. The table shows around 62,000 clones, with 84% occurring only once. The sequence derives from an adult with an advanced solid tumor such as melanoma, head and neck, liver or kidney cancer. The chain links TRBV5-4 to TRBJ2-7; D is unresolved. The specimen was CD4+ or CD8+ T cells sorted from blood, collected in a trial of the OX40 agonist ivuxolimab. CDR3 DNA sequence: TGTGCCAGCAGTCTCATTGCCTCGTACGAGCAGTACTTC. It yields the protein CASSLIASYEQYF.